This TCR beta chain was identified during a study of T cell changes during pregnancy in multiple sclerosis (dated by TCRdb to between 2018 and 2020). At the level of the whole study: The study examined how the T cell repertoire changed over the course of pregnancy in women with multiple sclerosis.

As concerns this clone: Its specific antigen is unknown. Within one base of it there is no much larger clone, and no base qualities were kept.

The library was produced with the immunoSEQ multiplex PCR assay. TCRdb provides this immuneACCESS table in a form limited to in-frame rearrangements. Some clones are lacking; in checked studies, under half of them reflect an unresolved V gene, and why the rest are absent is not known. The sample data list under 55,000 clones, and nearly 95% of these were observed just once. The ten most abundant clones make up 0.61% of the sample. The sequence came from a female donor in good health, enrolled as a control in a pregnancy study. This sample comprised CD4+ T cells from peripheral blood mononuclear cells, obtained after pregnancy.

The CDR3 is CASSQDRRDGEQYF. The sequenced DNA is TGTGCCAGCAGTCAGGACAGGCGGGATGGCGAGCAGTACTTC. The receptor chain draws on TRBV2 and TRBJ2-7, with TRBD1 perhaps the D gene, on 7 matching bases. The CDR3 goes from the cysteine to the phenylalanine over 14 residues. Of all the DNA, just the CDR3 is kept, 42 bases in frame from base 1. The CDR1 and CDR2 encoded by the germline V gene are SNHLY and FYNNEI. V gives up 5 bases and J gives up 6 bases, and the segment between their germline ends measures 17 bases.